The sequence of this TCR beta chain was determined in a study of cytotoxic CD8 clonotypes in ibrutinib-treated CLL. A few counts support this clone. Germline values: CDR1 SEHNR, CDR2 FQNEAQ (reference sequence). The CDR3 is made up of 14 amino acids. V was clipped by 7 bases and J by 9 bases, with 21 bases between them. Depth targeted 1 in 200,000 to 1 in 1 million T cells, averaging approximately 10x coverage per clonotype. Method: immunoSEQ multiplex PCR; TCRdb's copy keeps in-frame clones and lacks some. Of approximately 91,000 clones in the sample, 70% to 80% are singletons; the top ten hold 4% to 5.5%.

The TCR comes from a human donor with chronic lymphocytic leukemia. This specimen was PBMCs, taken after 12 months of ibrutinib treatment. The chain has TRBV7-9 and TRBJ2-5, with TRBD1 as a possible D gene (5 bases). CDR3 sequence: CASTRQNPRDPQYF. The CDR3 DNA follows: TGTGCCAGCACCCGACAGAATCCAAGAGACCCCCAGTACTTC.